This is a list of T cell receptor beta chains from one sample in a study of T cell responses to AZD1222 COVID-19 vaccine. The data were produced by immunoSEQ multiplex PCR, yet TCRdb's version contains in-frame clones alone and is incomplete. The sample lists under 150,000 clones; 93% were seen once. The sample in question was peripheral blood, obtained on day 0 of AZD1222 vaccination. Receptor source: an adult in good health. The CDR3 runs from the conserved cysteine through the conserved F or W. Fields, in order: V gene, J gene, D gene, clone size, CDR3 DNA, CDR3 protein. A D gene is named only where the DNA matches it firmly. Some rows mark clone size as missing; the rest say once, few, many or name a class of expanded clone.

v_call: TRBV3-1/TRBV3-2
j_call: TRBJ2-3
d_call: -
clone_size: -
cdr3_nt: TGTGCCAGCAGCCACACGGAGGTTCGGACGCAGTATTTT
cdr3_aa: CASSHTEVRTQYF

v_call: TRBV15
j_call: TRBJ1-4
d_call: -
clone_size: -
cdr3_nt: TGTGCCACCAGCAGAGTACTGGGTGCGCGTGGTTGGACTCAGGAAAAACTGTTTTTT
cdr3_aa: CATSRVLGARGWTQEKLFF

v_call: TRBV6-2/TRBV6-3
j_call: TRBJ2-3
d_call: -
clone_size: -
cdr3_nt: TGTGCCAGCAGTATAGGGGGGAATACGCAGTATTTT
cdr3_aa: CASSIGGNTQYF

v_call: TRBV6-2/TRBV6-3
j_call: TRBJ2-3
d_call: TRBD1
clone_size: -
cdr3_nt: TGTGCCAGCAGTTCGGGACAGGGTGACACAGATACGCAGTATTTT
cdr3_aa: CASSSGQGDTDTQYF

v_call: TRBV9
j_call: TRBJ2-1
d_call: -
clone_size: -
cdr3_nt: TGTGCCAGCAGCGTAGGGACAGCGAATGAGCAGTTCTTC
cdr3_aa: CASSVGTANEQFF

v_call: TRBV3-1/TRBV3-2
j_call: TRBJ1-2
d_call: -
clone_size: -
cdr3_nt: TGTGCCAGCCATAATGAGATCTATGGCTACACCTTC
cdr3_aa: CASHNEIYGYTF

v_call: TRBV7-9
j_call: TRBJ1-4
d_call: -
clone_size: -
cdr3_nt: TGTGCCAGCAGCCCATATACCCCCGTGGGCTCGAAGGGCGAAAAACTGTTTTTT
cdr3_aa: CASSPYTPVGSKGEKLFF

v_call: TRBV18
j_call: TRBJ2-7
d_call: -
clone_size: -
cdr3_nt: TGTGCCAGCTCCCCCCAGGGGACTTACGAGCAGTACTTC
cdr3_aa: CASSPQGTYEQYF

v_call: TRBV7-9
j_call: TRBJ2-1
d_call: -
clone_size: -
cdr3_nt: TGTGCCAGCAGCTTAAGACACGAGCAGTTCTTC
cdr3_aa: CASSLRHEQFF

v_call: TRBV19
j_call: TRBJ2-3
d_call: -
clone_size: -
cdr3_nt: TGTGCCAGTAGTATAGGGACGAATACGCAGTATTTT
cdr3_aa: CASSIGTNTQYF

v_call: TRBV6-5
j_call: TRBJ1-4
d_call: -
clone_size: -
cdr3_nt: TGTGCCAGCAGTTACAACAGGAATGAAAAACTGTTTTTT
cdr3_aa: CASSYNRNEKLFF

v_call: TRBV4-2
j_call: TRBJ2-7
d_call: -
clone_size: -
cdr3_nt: TGTGCCAGCAGCCAAGATTACCACGAGCAGTACTTC
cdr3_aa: CASSQDYHEQYF

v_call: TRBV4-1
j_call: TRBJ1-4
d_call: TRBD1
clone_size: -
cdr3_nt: TGCGCCAGCAGCCAATGGGACAGGGGAAATGAAAAACTGTTTTTT
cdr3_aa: CASSQWDRGNEKLFF

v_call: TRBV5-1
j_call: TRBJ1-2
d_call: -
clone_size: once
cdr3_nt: TGCGCCAGCAGCTTGGAAGGGTACGGCTACACCTTC
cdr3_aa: CASSLEGYGYTF

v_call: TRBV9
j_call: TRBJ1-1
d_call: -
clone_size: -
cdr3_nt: TGTGCCAGCAGCGCGTCGCTGGACAAATACACTGAAGCTTTCTTT
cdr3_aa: CASSASLDKYTEAFF

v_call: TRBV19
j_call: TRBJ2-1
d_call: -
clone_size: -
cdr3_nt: TGTGCCAGTAGGAGCGGAGGTCTGGGGAATGAGCAGTTCTTC
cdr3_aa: CASRSGGLGNEQFF

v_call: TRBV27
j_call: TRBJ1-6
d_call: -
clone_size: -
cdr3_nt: TGTGCCAGCAGTTTAAATAGGGCAGGTGTTGGGTATAATTCACCCCTCCACTTT
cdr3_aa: CASSLNRAGVGYNSPLHF

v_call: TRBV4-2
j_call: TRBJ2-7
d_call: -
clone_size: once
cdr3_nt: TGTGCCAGCAGCCAAGTGGGCGCGGGCGAGCAGTACTTC
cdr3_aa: CASSQVGAGEQYF

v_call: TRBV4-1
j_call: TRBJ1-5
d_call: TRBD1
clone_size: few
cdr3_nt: TGCGCCAGCAGCCAAGAACCGACAGGGGGCAATCAGCCCCAGCATTTT
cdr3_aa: CASSQEPTGGNQPQHF

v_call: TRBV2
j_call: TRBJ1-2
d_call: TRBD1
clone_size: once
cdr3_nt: TGTGCCAGCAGTTCGCCTTCATGGACAGGGGGCCGGGGCTACACCTTC
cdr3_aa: CASSSPSWTGGRGYTF

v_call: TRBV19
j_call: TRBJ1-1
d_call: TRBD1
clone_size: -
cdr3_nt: TGTGCCAGTTCAGACATACTCTACAGGGGAGACACTGAAGCTTTCTTT
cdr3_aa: CASSDILYRGDTEAFF

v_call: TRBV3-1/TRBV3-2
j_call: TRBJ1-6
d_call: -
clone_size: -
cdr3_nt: TGTGCCAGCAGCCCCAGGACAGCCCTCCGCTCCTATAATTCACCCCTCCACTTT
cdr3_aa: CASSPRTALRSYNSPLHF

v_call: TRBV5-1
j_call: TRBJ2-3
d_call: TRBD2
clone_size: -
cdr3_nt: TGCGCCAGCAGCTCTTTAGCGGGGGGGCAAGATACGCAGTATTTT
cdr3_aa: CASSSLAGGQDTQYF

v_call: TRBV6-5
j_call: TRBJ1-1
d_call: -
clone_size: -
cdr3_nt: TGTGCCAGCACCCCGAAGGGTGGCACTGAAGCTTTCTTT
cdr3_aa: CASTPKGGTEAFF